This TCR beta chain emerged from a study of cytomegalovirus exposure and HLA in healthy donors. Study results and limitations: Cytomegalovirus association was listed for 164 TCR beta chains. Specific recognition of CMV antigens was confirmed in vitro for a few chains (all CMV-associated).

Method: immunoSEQ multiplex PCR; TCRdb's copy keeps in-frame clones and lacks some. The repertoire holds a few hundred thousand clones, with roughly 85% as singletons. A note on this clone: The antigen remains unidentified.

This CDR3 comprises 15 residues. The V gene lost 5 bases and the J gene lost 3 bases, with 13 bases spanning the gap. Germline CDR1 and CDR2: MNHEY and SMNVEV (reference sequence). The donors were in the 120-subject validation cohort, distinct from the approximately 700-subject first cohort. The chain employs TRBV27 and TRBJ1-4; D may be TRBD1 (5 bases). The sequenced sample consisted of PBMCs. The sequence was obtained from a woman between 18 and 29 years old in good health and CMV-seronegative. Here the CDR3 reads CASSPRQTSNEKLFF. The CDR3 region has the DNA TGTGCCAGCAGTCCCAGACAGACTTCTAATGAAAAACTGTTTTTT.